This T cell receptor beta chain was recorded in a study of blood T cell repertoires in COVID-19. Germline lookup yields CDR1 LNHDA and CDR2 SQIVND (reference sequence). The germline V and J ends were trimmed by 5 bases and 4 bases, with 11 bases remaining between them. This CDR3 has 13 residues. Assay used: immunoSEQ multiplex PCR; TCRdb lists only in-frame clones, some missing. This table holds approximately 300,000 clones, more than 85% found once. The sample was PBMCs or T cells enriched from blood (not recorded which). V and J are TRBV19 and TRBJ1-1; no firm D call. The clonotype was recovered from a woman under 40 who had recovered from COVID-19. The CDR3 region is CASSATRATEAFF. The CDR3 coding sequence is TGTGCCAGTAGTGCGACACGCGCCACTGAAGCTTTCTTT.